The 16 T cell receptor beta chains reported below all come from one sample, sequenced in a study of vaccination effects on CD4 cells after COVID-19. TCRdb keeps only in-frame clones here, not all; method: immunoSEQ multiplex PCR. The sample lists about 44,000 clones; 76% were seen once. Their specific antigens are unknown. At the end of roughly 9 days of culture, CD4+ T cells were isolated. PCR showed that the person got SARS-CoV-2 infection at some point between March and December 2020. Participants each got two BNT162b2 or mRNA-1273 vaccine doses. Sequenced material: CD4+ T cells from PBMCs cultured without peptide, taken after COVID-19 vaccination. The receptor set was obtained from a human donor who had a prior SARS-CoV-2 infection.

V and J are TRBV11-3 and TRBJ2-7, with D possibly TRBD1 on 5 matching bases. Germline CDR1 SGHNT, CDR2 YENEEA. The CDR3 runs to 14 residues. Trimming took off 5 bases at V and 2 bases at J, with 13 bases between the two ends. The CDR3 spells CASSVGQGPYEQYF. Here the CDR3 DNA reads TGTGCCAGCAGCGTAGGGCAGGGTCCCTACGAGCAGTACTTC.

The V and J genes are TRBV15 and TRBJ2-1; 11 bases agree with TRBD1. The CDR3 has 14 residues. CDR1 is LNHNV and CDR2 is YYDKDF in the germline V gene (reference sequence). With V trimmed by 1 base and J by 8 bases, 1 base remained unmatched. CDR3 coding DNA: TGTGCCACCAGCAGAGGGGACAGGGGGTATGAGCAGTTCTTC. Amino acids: CATSRGDRGYEQFF.

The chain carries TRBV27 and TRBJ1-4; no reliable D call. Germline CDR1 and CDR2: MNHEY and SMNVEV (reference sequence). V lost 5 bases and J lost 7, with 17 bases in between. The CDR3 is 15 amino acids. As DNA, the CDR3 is TGTGCCAGCAGTCCGCGGACTCCCCGCGGTGAAAAACTGTTTTTT. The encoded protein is CASSPRTPRGEKLFF.

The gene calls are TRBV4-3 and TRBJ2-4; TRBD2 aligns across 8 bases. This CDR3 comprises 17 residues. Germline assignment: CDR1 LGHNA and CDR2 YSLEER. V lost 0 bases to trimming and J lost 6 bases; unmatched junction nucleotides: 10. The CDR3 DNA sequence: TGCGCCAGCAGCCAAGATGTGGCGGGAGGTCAGGTAAACATTCAGTACTTC. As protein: CASSQDVAGGQVNIQYF.

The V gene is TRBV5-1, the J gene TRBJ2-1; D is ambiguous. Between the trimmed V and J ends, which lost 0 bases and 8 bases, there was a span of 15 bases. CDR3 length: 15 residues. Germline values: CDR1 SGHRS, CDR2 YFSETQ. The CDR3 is CASSLEPGVGDEQFF. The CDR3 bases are TGCGCCAGCAGCTTGGAGCCTGGGGTCGGCGATGAGCAGTTCTTC. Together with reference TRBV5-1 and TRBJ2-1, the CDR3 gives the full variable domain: KAGVTQTPRYLIKTRGQQVTLSCSPISGHRSVSWYQQTPGQGLQFLFEYFSETQRNKGNFPGRFSGRQFSNSRSEMNVSTLELGDSALYLCASSLEPGVGDEQFFGPGTRLTVL.

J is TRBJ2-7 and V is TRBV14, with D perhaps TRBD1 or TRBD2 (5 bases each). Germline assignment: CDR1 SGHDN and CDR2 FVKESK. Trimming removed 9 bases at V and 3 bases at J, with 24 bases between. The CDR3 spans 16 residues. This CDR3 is CASSYLAGSGGYEQYF. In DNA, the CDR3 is TGTGCCAGTTCTTATCTGGCGGGCAGTGGGGGCTACGAGCAGTACTTC.

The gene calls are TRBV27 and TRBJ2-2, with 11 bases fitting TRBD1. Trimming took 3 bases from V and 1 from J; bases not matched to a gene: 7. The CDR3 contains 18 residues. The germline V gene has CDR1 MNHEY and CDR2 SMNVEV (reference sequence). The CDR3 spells CASSFDWTGGGNTGELFF. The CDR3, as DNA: TGTGCCAGCAGTTTCGATTGGACAGGGGGCGGGAACACCGGGGAGCTGTTTTTT.

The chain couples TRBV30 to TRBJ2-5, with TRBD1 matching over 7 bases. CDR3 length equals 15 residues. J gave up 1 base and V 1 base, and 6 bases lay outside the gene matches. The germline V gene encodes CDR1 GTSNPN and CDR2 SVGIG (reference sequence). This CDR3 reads CAWSGGTDIQETQYF. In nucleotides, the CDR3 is TGTGCCTGGAGTGGGGGGACAGATATCCAAGAGACCCAGTACTTC. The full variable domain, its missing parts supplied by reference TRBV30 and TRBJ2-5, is SQTIHQWPATLVQPVGSPLSLECTVEGTSNPNLYWYRQAAGRGLQLLFYSVGIGQISSEVPQNLSASRPQDRQFILSSKKLLLSDSGFYLCAWSGGTDIQETQYFGPGTRLLVL.

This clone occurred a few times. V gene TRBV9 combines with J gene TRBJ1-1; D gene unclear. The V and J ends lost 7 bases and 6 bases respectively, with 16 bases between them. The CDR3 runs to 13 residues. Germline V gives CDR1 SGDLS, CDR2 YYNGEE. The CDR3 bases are TGTGCCAGCGAACCAACACTCAAGGCTGAAGCTTTCTTT. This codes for CASEPTLKAEAFF.

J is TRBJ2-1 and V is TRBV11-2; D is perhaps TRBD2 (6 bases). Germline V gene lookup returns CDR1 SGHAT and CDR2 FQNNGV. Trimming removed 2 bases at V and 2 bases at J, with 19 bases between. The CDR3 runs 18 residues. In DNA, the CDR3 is TGTGCCAGCAGCTTATATATCGTAGGTGGAGGGACCTACAATGAGCAGTTCTTC. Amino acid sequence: CASSLYIVGGGTYNEQFF.

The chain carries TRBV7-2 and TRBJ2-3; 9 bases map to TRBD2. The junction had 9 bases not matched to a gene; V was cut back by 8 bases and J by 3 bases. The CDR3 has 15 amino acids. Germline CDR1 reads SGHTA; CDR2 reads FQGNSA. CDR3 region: CASCSGTSFTDTQYF. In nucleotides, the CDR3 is TGTGCCAGCTGTTCCGGGACTAGCTTTACAGATACGCAGTATTTT.

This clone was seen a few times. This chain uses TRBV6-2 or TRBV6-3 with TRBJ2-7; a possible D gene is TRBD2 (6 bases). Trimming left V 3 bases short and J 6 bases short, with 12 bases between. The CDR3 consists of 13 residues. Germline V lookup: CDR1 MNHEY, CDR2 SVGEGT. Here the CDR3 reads CASSYCLACEQYF. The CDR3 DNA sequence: TGTGCCAGCAGTTATTGCCTAGCGTGCGAGCAGTACTTC.

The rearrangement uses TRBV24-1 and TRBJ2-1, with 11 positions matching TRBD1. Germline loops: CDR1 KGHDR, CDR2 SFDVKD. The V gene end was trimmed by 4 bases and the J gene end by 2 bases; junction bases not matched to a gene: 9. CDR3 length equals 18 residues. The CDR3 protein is CATSDSSRTGGPYNEQFF. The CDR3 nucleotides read TGTGCCACCAGTGACAGCAGCAGGACAGGGGGCCCCTACAATGAGCAGTTCTTC.

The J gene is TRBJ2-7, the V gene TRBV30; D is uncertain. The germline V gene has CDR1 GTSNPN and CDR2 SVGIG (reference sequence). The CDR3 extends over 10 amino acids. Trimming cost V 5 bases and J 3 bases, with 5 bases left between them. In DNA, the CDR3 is TGTGCCTGGGGTAACTACGAGCAGTACTTC. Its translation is CAWGNYEQYF.

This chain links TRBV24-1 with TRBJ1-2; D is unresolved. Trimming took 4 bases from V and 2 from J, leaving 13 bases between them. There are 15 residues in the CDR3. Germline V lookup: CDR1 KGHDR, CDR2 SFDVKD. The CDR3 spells CATSDASDANYGYTF. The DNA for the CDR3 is TGTGCCACCAGTGACGCCTCAGACGCCAACTATGGCTACACCTTC.

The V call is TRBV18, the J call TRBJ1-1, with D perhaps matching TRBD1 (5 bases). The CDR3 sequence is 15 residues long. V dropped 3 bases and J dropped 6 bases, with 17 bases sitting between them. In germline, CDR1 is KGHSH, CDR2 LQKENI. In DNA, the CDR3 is TGTGCCAGCTCACCTCTTGGGGGGAGTAGGGCTGAAGCTTTCTTT. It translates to CASSPLGGSRAEAFF.